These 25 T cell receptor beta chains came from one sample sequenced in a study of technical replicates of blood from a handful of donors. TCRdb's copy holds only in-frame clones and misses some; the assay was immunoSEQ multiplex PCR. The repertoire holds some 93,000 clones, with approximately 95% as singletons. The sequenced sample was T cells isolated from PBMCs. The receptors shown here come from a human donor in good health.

Here the CDR3 DNA reads TGTGCCAGCAGCCCAGGTGGACTAGCGGGGTCCTACGAGCAGTACTTC. Protein sequence: CASSPGGLAGSYEQYF. The chain employs TRBV16 and TRBJ2-7; 12 bases are shared with TRBD2. CDR1 and CDR2 (germline): KGHSY, FQNENV. The V segment lost 4 bases and the J segment 1 base; nucleotides outside the gene matches: 5. The CDR3 totals 16 residues.

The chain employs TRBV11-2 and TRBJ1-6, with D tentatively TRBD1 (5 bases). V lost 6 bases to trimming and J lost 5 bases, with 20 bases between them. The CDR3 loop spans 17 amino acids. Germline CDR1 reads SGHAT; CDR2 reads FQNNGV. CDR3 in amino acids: CASSSTMRDSHNSPLHF. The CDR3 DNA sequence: TGTGCCAGCAGTTCCACCATGCGCGACAGCCATAATTCACCCCTCCACTTT. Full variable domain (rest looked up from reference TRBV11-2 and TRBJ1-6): EAGVAQSPRYKIIEKRQSVAFWCNPISGHATLYWYQQILGQGPKLLIQFQNNGVVDDSQLPKDRFSAERLKGVDSTLKIQPAKLEDSAVYLCASSSTMRDSHNSPLHFGNGTRLTVT.

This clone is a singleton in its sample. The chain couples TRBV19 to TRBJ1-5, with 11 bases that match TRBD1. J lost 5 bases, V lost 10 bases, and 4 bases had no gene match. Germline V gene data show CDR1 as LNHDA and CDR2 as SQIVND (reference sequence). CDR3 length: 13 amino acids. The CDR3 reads CATRTGGDQPQHF. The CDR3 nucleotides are TGTGCCACCCGGACAGGGGGCGATCAGCCCCAGCATTTT.

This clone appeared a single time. In nucleotides, the CDR3 is TGCGCCAGCAGTGATTTTTCTCAGGGCCGCGAGCAGTACTTC. This sequence encodes CASSDFSQGREQYF. The rearrangement links TRBV10-1 to TRBJ2-7, with D perhaps TRBD1 (5 bases). Per germline, CDR1 WNHNN and CDR2 SYGVQD (reference sequence). The CDR3 consists of 14 residues. The V gene lost 3 bases and the J gene lost 6 bases, with 15 bases spanning the gap.

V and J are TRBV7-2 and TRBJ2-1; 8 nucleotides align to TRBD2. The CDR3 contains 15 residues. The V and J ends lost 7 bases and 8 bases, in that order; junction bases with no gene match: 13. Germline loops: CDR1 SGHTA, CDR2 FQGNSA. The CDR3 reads CASTEKGGLEYEQFF. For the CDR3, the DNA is TGTGCCAGCACCGAAAAGGGGGGACTAGAGTATGAGCAGTTCTTC.

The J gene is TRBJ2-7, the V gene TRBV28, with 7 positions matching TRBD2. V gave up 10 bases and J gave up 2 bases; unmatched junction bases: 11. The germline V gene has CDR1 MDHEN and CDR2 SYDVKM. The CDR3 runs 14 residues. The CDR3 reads CATSSGRKTYEQYF. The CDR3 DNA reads TGTGCCACCTCTAGCGGACGAAAAACCTACGAGCAGTACTTC.

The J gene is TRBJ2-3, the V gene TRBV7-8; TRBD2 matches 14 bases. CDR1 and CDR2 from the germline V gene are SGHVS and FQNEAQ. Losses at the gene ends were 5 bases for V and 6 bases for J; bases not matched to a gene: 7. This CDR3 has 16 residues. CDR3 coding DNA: TGTGCCAGCAGCATAAGGACTAGCGGGAGGTATGATACGCAGTATTTT. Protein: CASSIRTSGRYDTQYF. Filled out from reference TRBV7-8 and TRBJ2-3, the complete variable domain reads GAGVSQSPRYKVAKRGQDVALRCDPISGHVSLFWYQQALGQGPEFLTYFQNEAQLDKSGLPSDRFFAERPEGSVSTLKIQRTQQEDSAVYLCASSIRTSGRYDTQYFGPGTRLTVL.

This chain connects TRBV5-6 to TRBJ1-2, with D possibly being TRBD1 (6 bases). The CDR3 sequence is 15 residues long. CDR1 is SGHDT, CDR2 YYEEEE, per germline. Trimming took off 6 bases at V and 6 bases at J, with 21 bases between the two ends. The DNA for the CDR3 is TGTGCCAGCACCTTAGAAGGTACAGGGAGGGATGGCTACACCTTC. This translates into CASTLEGTGRDGYTF.

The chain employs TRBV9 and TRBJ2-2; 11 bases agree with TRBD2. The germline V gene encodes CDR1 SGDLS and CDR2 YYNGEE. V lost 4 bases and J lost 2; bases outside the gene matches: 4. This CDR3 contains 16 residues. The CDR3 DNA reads TGTGCCAGCAGCTCTAGCGGGGGGCTTAACACCGGGGAGCTGTTTTTT. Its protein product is CASSSSGGLNTGELFF. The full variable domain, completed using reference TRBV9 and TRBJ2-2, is DSGVTQTPKHLITATGQRVTLRCSPRSGDLSVYWYQQSLDQGLQFLIQYYNGEERAKGNILERFSAQQFPDLHSELNLSSLELGDSALYFCASSSSGGLNTGELFFGEGSRLTVL.

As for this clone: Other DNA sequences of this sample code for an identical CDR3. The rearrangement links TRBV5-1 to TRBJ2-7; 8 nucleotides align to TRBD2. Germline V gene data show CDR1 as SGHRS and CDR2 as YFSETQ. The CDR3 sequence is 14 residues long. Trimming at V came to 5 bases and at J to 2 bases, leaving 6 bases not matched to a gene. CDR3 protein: CASSSGESAYEQYF. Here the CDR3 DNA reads TGCGCCAGCAGTAGCGGGGAATCGGCCTACGAGCAGTACTTC. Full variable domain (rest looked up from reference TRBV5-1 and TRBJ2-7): KAGVTQTPRYLIKTRGQQVTLSCSPISGHRSVSWYQQTPGQGLQFLFEYFSETQRNKGNFPGRFSGRQFSNSRSEMNVSTLELGDSALYLCASSSGESAYEQYFGPGTRLTVT.

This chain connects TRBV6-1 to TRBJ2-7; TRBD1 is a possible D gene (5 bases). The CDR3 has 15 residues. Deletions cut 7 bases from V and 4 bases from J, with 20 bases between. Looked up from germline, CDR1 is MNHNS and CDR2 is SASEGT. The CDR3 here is CASTDPRDVIYEQYF. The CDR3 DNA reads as TGTGCCAGCACCGACCCCAGGGATGTGATTTACGAGCAGTACTTC.

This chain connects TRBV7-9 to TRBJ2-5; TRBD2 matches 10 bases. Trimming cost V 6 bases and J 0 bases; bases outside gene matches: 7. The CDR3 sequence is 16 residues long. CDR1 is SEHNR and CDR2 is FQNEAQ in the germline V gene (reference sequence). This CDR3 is CASRRTSGLYQETQYF. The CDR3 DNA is TGTGCCAGCAGGAGGACTAGCGGCTTGTACCAAGAGACCCAGTACTTC.

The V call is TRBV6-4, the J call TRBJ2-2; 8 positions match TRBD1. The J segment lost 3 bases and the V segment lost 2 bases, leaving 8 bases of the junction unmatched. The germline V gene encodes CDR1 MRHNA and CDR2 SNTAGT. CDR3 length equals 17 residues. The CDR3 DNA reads TGTGCCAGCAGTGACAAAGGACAGGGTGGAGACACCGGGGAGCTGTTTTTT. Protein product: CASSDKGQGGDTGELFF.

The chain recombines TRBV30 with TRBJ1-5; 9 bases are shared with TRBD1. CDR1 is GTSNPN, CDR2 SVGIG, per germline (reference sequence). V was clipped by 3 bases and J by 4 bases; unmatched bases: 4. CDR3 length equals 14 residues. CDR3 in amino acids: CAWSAGQGNQPQHF. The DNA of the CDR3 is TGTGCCTGGAGCGCGGGACAGGGTAATCAGCCCCAGCATTTT.

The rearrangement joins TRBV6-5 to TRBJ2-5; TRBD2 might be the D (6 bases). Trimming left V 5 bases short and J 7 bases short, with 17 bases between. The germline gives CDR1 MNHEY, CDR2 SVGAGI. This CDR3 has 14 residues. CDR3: CASSPPGAGGTQYF. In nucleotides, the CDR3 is TGTGCCAGCAGTCCTCCGGGTGCCGGGGGGACCCAGTACTTC.

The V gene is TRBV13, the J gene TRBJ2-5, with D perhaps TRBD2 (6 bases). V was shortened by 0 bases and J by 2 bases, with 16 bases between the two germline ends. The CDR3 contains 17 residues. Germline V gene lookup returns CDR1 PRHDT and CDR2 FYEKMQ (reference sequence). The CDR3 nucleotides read TGTGCCAGCAGCTTAGGAGCGGGTAGCGCGGGACAAGAGACCCAGTACTTC. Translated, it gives CASSLGAGSAGQETQYF.

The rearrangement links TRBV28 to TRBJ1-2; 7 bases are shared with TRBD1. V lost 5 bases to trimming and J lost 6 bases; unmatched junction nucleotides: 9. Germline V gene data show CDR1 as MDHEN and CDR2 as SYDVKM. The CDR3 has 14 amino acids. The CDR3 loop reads CASSEGQRADGYTF. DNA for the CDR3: TGTGCCAGCAGTGAGGGACAGAGGGCAGATGGCTACACCTTC.

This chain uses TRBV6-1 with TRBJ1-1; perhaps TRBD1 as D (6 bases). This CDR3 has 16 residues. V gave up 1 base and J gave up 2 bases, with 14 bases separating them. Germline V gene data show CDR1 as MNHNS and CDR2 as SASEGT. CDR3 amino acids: CASSEGGGLVNTEAFF. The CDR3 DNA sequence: TGTGCCAGCAGTGAAGGGGGGGGCTTAGTCAACACTGAAGCTTTCTTT.

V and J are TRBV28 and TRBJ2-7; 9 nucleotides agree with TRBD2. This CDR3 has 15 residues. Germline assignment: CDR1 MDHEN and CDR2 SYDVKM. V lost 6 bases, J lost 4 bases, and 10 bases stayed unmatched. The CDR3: CASSRLAGISYEQYF. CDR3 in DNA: TGTGCCAGCAGCCGCCTAGCGGGGATATCTTACGAGCAGTACTTC.

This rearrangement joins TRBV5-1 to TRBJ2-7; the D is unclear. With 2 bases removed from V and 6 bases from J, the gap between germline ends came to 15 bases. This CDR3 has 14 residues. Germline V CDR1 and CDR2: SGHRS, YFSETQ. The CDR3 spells CASSFTDPLGEQYF. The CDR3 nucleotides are TGCGCCAGCAGCTTTACTGACCCCCTAGGCGAGCAGTACTTC.

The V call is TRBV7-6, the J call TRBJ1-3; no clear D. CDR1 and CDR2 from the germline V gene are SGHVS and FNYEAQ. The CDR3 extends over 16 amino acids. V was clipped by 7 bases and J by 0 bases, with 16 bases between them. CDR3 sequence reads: CASTPSFGASGNTIYF. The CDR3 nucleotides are TGTGCCAGCACCCCCTCGTTTGGAGCCTCTGGAAACACCATATATTTT.

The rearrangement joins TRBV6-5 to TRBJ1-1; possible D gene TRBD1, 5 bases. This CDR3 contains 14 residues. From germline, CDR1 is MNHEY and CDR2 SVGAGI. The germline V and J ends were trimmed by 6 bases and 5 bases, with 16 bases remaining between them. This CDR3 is CASRGEVRGTEAFF. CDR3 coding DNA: TGTGCCAGCAGGGGGGAGGTCCGAGGAACTGAAGCTTTCTTT.

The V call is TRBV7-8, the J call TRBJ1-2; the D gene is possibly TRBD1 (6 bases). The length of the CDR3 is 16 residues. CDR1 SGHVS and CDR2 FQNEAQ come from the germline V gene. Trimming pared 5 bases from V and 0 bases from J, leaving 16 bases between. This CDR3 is CASSPTPRTANYGYTF. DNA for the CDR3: TGTGCCAGCAGCCCCACTCCCCGGACAGCTAACTATGGCTACACCTTC.

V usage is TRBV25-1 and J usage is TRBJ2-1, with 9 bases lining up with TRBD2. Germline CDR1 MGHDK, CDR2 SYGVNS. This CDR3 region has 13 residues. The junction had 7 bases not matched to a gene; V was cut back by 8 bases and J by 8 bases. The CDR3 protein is CASGGLARDEQFF. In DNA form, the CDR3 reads TGTGCCAGCGGGGGACTAGCTCGCGATGAGCAGTTCTTC.

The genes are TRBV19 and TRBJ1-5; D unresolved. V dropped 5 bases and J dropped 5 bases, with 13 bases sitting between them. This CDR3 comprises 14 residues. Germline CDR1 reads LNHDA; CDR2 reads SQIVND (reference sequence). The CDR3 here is CASSVSGFDQPQHF. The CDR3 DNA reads TGTGCCAGTAGTGTCTCAGGATTTGATCAGCCCCAGCATTTT. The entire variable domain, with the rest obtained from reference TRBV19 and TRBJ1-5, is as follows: DGGITQSPKYLFRKEGQNVTLSCEQNLNHDAMYWYRQDPGQGLRLIYYSQIVNDFQKGDIAEGYSVSREKKESFPLTVTSAQKNPTAFYLCASSVSGFDQPQHFGDGTRLSIL.